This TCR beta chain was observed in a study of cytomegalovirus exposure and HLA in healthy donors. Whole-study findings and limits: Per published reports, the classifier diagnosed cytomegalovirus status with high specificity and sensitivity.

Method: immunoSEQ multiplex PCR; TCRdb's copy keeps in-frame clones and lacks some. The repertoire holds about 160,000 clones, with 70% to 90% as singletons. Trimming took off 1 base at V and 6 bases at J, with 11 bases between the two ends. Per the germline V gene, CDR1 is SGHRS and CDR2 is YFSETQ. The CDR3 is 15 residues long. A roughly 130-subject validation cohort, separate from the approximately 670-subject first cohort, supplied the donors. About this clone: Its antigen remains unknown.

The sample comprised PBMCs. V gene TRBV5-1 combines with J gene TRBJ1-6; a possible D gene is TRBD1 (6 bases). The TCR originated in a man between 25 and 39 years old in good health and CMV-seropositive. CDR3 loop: CASSLRGISNSPLHF. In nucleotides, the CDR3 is TGCGCCAGCAGCTTGAGGGGGATCTCTAATTCACCCCTCCACTTT. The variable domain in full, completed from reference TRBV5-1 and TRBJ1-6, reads KAGVTQTPRYLIKTRGQQVTLSCSPISGHRSVSWYQQTPGQGLQFLFEYFSETQRNKGNFPGRFSGRQFSNSRSEMNVSTLELGDSALYLCASSLRGISNSPLHFGNGTRLTVT.